This is a list of T cell receptor beta chains from one sample in a study of T cell repertoires in ileal Crohn's disease. Some clones are missing from TCRdb's copy, which holds only in-frame ones; the method was immunoSEQ multiplex PCR. The data contain about 11,000 clones, roughly 72% of them singletons. Specimen: ileal tissue. These receptors were collected from an adult with Crohn's disease. CDR3s include the opening cysteine and the closing phenylalanine or tryptophan. A D gene is named only where the DNA matches it firmly. The size entry is marked missing in some rows and otherwise reads once, few, many or a size class.

TRBV28	few	NA	TRBJ1-5	TGTGCCAGCAGTTTGATAGCAAATCAGCCCCAGCATTTT	CASSLIANQPQHF
TRBV6-5	NA	NA	TRBJ1-6	TGTGCCAGCAGCTCCGAGGTTACTTCACCCCTCCACTTT	CASSSEVTSPLHF
TRBV30	NA	TRBD2	TRBJ2-4	TGTGCCTGGAGTGTACAAGCGGGAGTTAACATTCAGTACTTC	CAWSVQAGVNIQYF
TRBV11-2	NA	NA	TRBJ1-1	TGTGCCAGCAGCTTACTACGCCAGAACACTGAAGCTTTCTTT	CASSLLRQNTEAFF
TRBV4-2	once	NA	TRBJ2-7	TGTGCCAGCAGCCAAGGTCTGGCGGACTCCTACGAGCAGTACTTC	CASSQGLADSYEQYF
TRBV18	NA	TRBD2	TRBJ2-3	TGTGCCAGCTCACCAGGTCCCCGCTCGCTAGCGGGTCTCACAGATACGCAGTATTTT	CASSPGPRSLAGLTDTQYF
TRBV5-1	NA	TRBD1	TRBJ1-1	TGCGCCAGCAGCACGGGACAGGGAGGGAACACTGAAGCTTTCTTT	CASSTGQGGNTEAFF
TRBV2	NA	TRBD1	TRBJ2-5	TGTGCCAGCATCCAGACGACAGGGGCAGGGACCCAGTACTTC	CASIQTTGAGTQYF
TRBV6-5	once	NA	TRBJ1-5	TGTGCCAGCAGTTTTACGGGACAAGGGGCCCAGCATTTT	CASSFTGQGAQHF
TRBV18	once	NA	TRBJ2-2	TGTGCCAGCTCACTAAACGGAGGGCTCCGGGGCACCGGGGAGCTGTTTTTT	CASSLNGGLRGTGELFF
TRBV6-5	NA	NA	TRBJ2-7	TGTGCCAGCAGCTCCGACAGGTTCGAGCAGTACTTC	CASSSDRFEQYF
TRBV19	NA	NA	TRBJ2-1	TGTGCCAGTAGTATAGTCGGGGACATGATTATCAATGAGCAGTTCTTC	CASSIVGDMIINEQFF
TRBV12-2	few	NA	TRBJ2-7	TGTGCAAGTCGCATGGGGCGGATTAACTACGAGCAGTACTTC	CASRMGRINYEQYF
TRBV6-1	few	NA	TRBJ1-1	TGTGCCAGCAGTAGCTTACAGGGTATTTCTGAAGCTTTCTTT	CASSSLQGISEAFF
TRBV4-3	NA	TRBD1	TRBJ1-2	TGCGCCAGCAGCCAAGGCAGGGGGATGTATGGCTACACCTTC	CASSQGRGMYGYTF
TRBV15	few	NA	TRBJ1-1	TGTGCCACCAGCAGAGAGAAAAGCATGAACACTGAAGCTTTCTTT	CATSREKSMNTEAFF
TRBV28	few	NA	TRBJ2-3	TGTGCCAGCAGTAGTGTAGGCGGCCGAAGGTATTTT	CASSSVGGRRYF
TRBV5-1	NA	NA	TRBJ2-1	TGCGCCAGCAGCTTGGGTAGTAGCTCTAATGAGCAGTTCTTC	CASSLGSSSNEQFF
TRBV29-1	NA	TRBD1	TRBJ1-2	TGCAGCGTTGTACAGGGGGCGGGTGGCTACACCTTC	CSVVQGAGGYTF
TRBV4-1	few	NA	TRBJ2-5	TGCGCCAGCAGCCAAGGTCAGGGGATGGAGACCCAGTACTTC	CASSQGQGMETQYF
TRBV25-1	NA	NA	TRBJ1-1	TGTGCCAGCAGTGCATCTAGGGGCAGGGGGAACACTGAAGCTTTCTTT	CASSASRGRGNTEAFF
TRBV6-1	NA	TRBD1	TRBJ1-1	TGTGCCAGCAGAGGGACAGGGGGCGCGGATGAAGCTTTCTTT	CASRGTGGADEAFF
TRBV2	NA	NA	TRBJ1-2	TGTGCCAGCAGTGAAAGGCAGGTCTATGGCTACACCTTC	CASSERQVYGYTF
TRBV7-9	medium-sized	TRBD1	TRBJ1-1	TGTGCCAGCAGCTTGGGGCAGGGGGCATTGAACACTGAAGCTTTCTTT	CASSLGQGALNTEAFF
TRBV4-1	few	NA	TRBJ1-1	TGCGCCAGCAGCCAAGCGGGGGGGAACACTGAAGCTTTCTTT	CASSQAGGNTEAFF
TRBV28	NA	NA	TRBJ2-7	TGTGCCAGCACTCCCGACAGGATAAGGGAGTACTTC	CASTPDRIREYF
TRBV2	NA	NA	TRBJ1-3	TGTGCCAGCAGCCGGGAGGGAAACACCATATATTTT	CASSREGNTIYF
TRBV6-6	NA	TRBD2	TRBJ2-7	TGTGCCAGCAGTTCGGGGGGATCCACCTACGAGCAGTACTTC	CASSSGGSTYEQYF
TRBV6-1	NA	NA	TRBJ1-1	TGTGCCAGCAGGACGGCAGGGGCGGCCAACACTGAAGCTTTCTTT	CASRTAGAANTEAFF
TRBV2	NA	NA	TRBJ1-5	TGTGCCAGCAGTTCCGGGGGAAATGGCAATCAGCCCCAGCATTTT	CASSSGGNGNQPQHF
TRBV28	once	NA	TRBJ1-4	TGTGCCAGCAGTTCTGACACCGAAAAACTGTTTTTT	CASSSDTEKLFF
TRBV7-9	NA	NA	TRBJ2-1	TGTGCCGGCAGCTTAGGGGGCGGGAGTAGCTACAATGAGCAGTTCTTC	CAGSLGGGSSYNEQFF
TRBV30	once	NA	TRBJ1-2	TGTGCCTGGAGTGCGGGGGGAATCGGTGGCTACACCTTC	CAWSAGGIGGYTF
TRBV6-6	NA	TRBD1	TRBJ2-7	TGTGCCAGCATCAGGACAGGCCCCTCTAGGGAGCAGTACTTC	CASIRTGPSREQYF
TRBV10-3	NA	NA	TRBJ1-5	TGTGCCATCAGTGAGTCGAGTAATCAGCCCCAGCATTTT	CAISESSNQPQHF
TRBV27	NA	TRBD2	TRBJ2-1	TGTGCCAGCAGTTTTCTGACTAGCGGGAGGGCCACTGAGCAGTTCTTC	CASSFLTSGRATEQFF
TRBV6-1	few	TRBD1	TRBJ2-7	TGTGCCAGCAGTGAAGCCGGGACAGGAAAGTCCTACGAGCAGTACTTC	CASSEAGTGKSYEQYF
TRBV2	NA	TRBD1	TRBJ2-7	TGTGCCAGCAGTGAGGACAGGGCCTTCTCCTACGAGCAGTACTTC	CASSEDRAFSYEQYF
TRBV18	NA	NA	TRBJ2-1	TGTGCCAGCTCATCAAGCCCAGCGGGCGATGAGCAGTTCTTC	CASSSSPAGDEQFF
TRBV18	NA	NA	TRBJ2-6	TGTGCCAGCTCACCCAGGGCCCGGAGCTCTGGGGCCAACGTCCTGACTTTC	CASSPRARSSGANVLTF
TRBV6-5	NA	NA	TRBJ1-1	TGTGCCAGCAGTCCGGGTGGGGGGTTTGAAGCTTTCTTT	CASSPGGGFEAFF
TRBV2	once	TRBD2	TRBJ2-7	TGTGCCAGCACGTGGAGGGAGGGTCTGGAGCAGTACTTC	CASTWREGLEQYF
TRBV29-1	once	NA	TRBJ1-2	TGCAGCGTTGAGCTGGGGCAGAGTGGCTACACCTTC	CSVELGQSGYTF
TRBV18	few	TRBD1	TRBJ1-3	TGTGCCAGCTCACCCCAAGGGGGCTCACACTCTGGAAACACCATATATTTT	CASSPQGGSHSGNTIYF
TRBV5-6	NA	NA	TRBJ1-2	TGTGCCAGCAGCTTGAAGGATGGGAGAGTGGGCGGCTACACCTTC	CASSLKDGRVGGYTF
TRBV5-4	NA	TRBD1	TRBJ2-2	TGTGCCAGCAGACGGGACAGGGGGACGAACACCGGGGAGCTGTTTTTT	CASRRDRGTNTGELFF
TRBV28	NA	TRBD1	TRBJ2-4	TGTGCCAGCAGGCGGACAGGGGGGAACATTCAGTACTTC	CASRRTGGNIQYF
TRBV23-1	few	NA	TRBJ2-1	TGCGCCAGCAGTCAATCTAGAATCCATAATGAGCAGTTCTTC	CASSQSRIHNEQFF
TRBV7-2	once	NA	TRBJ2-7	TGTGCCAGCAGCTTAGGTCCTAGCGCGAACTACGAGCAGTACTTC	CASSLGPSANYEQYF
TRBV5-4	NA	TRBD1	TRBJ1-3	TGTGCCAGCAGCTCGGGACAGGGGGACGGAAACACCATATATTTT	CASSSGQGDGNTIYF
TRBV9	NA	NA	TRBJ1-1	TGTGCCAGCACCAACTTGAACGAGAGGGTCGGAGCTTTCTTT	CASTNLNERVGAFF
TRBV28	NA	TRBD2	TRBJ2-7	TGTGCCAGCAGTGTTACTAGCGGACCTCCTGGGCAGCAGTACTTC	CASSVTSGPPGQQYF
TRBV30	few	TRBD2	TRBJ2-7	TGTGCCTGGAGTTTTAGCGGGATCTCCTACGAGCAGTACTTC	CAWSFSGISYEQYF
TRBV5-1	NA	TRBD1	TRBJ1-3	TGCGCCAGCAGCTGGGGACAGGGGAGCTCTGGAAACACCATATATTTT	CASSWGQGSSGNTIYF
TRBV5-6	NA	NA	TRBJ2-1	TGTGCCAGCAGCTTAGGGGTAGGGATCCAGTTCTTC	CASSLGVGIQFF